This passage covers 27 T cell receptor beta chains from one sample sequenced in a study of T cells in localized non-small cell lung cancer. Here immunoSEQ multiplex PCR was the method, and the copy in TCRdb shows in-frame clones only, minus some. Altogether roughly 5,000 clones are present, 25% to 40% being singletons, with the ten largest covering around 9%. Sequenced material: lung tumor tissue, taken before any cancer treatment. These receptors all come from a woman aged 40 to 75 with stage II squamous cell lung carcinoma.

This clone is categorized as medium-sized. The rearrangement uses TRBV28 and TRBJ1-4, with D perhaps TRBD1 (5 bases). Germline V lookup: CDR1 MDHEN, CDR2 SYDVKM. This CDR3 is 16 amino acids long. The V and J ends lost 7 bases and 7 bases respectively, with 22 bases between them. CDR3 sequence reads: CASTSGVDWGVEKLFF. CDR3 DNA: TGTGCCAGCACCTCCGGGGTCGACTGGGGCGTTGAAAAACTGTTTTTT. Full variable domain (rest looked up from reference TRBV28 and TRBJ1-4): DVKVTQSSRYLVKRTGEKVFLECVQDMDHENMFWYRQDPGLGLRLIYFSYDVKMKEKGDIPEGYSVSREKKERFSLILESASTNQTSMYLCASTSGVDWGVEKLFFGSGTQLSVL.

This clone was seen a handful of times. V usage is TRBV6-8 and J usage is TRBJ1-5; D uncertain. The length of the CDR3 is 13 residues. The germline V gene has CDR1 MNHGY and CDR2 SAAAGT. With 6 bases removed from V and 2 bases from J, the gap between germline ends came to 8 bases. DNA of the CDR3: TGTGCCAGCAGCCACCGTCGCAATCAGCCCCAGCATTTT. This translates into CASSHRRNQPQHF.

The DNA for the CDR3 is TGTGCCAGCACCCCTGGGCTAGCCACCGGGGAGCTGTTTTTT. It is translated as CASTPGLATGELFF. V gene TRBV6-8 combines with J gene TRBJ2-2, with D possibly TRBD2 on 5 matching bases. Germline lookup yields CDR1 MNHGY and CDR2 SAAAGT. V was trimmed by 7 bases and J by 4 bases, leaving 13 bases between them. The CDR3 is 14 residues long.

The CDR3 protein is CASSFTTGAKNIQYF. Written as DNA, the CDR3 is TGCGCCAGCAGCTTCACCACGGGAGCCAAAAACATTCAGTACTTC. This chain joins TRBV5-1 and TRBJ2-4; D call uncertain. Deletions cut 2 bases from V and 0 bases from J, with 9 bases between. The CDR3 runs 15 residues. Per the germline V gene, CDR1 is SGHRS and CDR2 is YFSETQ.

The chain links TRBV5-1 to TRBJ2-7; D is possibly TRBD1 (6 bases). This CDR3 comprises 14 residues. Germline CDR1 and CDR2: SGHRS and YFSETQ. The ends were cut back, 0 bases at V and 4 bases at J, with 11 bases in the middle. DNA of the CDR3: TGCGCCAGCAGCTTGGGTGGGGGCCCATACGAGCAGTACTTC. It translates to CASSLGGGPYEQYF.

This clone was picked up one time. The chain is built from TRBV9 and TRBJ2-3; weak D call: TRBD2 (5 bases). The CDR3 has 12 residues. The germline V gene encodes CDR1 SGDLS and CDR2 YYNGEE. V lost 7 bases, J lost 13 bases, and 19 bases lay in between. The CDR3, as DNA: TGTGCCAGCGGAGTCGAGGGCAGATTCAAGTATTTT. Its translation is CASGVEGRFKYF.

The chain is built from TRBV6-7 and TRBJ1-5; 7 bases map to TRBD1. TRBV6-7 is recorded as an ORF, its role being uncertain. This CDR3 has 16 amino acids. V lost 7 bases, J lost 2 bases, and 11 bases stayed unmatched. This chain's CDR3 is CASMRQGGVGNQPQHF. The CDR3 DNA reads TGTGCCAGCATGAGACAGGGCGGTGTAGGCAATCAGCCCCAGCATTTT.

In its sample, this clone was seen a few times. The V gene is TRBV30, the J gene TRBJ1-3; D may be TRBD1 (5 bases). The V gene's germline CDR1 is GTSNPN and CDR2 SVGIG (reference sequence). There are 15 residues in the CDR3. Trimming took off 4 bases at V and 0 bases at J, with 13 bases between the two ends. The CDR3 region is CAWNQGFYSGNTIYF. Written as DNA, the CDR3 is TGTGCCTGGAACCAGGGTTTTTACTCTGGAAACACCATATATTTT.

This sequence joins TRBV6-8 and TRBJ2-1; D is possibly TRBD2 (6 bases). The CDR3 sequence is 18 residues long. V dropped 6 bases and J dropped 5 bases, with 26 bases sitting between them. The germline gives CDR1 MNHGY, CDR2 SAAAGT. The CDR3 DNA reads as TGTGCCAGCAGCAGAAGGGGTAGCGGAAGCAGACTAAACAATGAGCAGTTCTTC. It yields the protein CASSRRGSGSRLNNEQFF.

DNA of the CDR3: TGTGCCAGCTCACCAAGGGGAGGTTCCGGGGCCAACGTCCTGACTTTC. Its translation: CASSPRGGSGANVLTF. The V gene is TRBV18, the J gene TRBJ2-6; maybe TRBD2 (6 bases). Trimming left V 2 bases short and J 4 bases short, with 12 bases between. The CDR3 is made up of 16 amino acids. Per germline, CDR1 KGHSH and CDR2 LQKENI.

The CDR3 nucleotides read TGTGCCAGCAGCGCGGGGACAGGGTACAATGAGCAGTTCTTC. Translating gives CASSAGTGYNEQFF. V usage is TRBV9 and J usage is TRBJ2-1, with 9 bases matching TRBD1. The V and J ends lost 3 bases and 4 bases, in that order; junction bases with no gene match: 2. Germline loops: CDR1 SGDLS, CDR2 YYNGEE. The CDR3 runs 14 residues. The full variable domain, rest sourced from reference TRBV9 and TRBJ2-1, is DSGVTQTPKHLITATGQRVTLRCSPRSGDLSVYWYQQSLDQGLQFLIQYYNGEERAKGNILERFSAQQFPDLHSELNLSSLELGDSALYFCASSAGTGYNEQFFGPGTRLTVL.

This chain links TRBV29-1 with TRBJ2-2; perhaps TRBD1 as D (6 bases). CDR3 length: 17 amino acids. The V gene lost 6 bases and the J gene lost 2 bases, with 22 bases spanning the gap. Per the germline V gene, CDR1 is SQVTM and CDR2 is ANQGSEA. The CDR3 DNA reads TGCAGCGTGACGTACACATCTGGACAGCTAAACACCGGGGAGCTGTTTTTT. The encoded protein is CSVTYTSGQLNTGELFF.

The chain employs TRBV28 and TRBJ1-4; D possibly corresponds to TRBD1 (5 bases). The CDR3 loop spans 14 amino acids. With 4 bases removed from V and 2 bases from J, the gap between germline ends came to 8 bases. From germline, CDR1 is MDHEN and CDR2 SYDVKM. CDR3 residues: CASSWGRTNEKLFF. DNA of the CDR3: TGTGCCAGCAGTTGGGGGAGGACTAATGAAAAACTGTTTTTT.

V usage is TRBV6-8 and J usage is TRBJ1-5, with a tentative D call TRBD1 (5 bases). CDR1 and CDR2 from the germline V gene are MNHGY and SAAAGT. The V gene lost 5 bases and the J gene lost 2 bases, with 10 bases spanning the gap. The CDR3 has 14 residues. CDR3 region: CASSASGGNQPQHF. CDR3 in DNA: TGTGCCAGCAGTGCTTCGGGGGGCAATCAGCCCCAGCATTTT.

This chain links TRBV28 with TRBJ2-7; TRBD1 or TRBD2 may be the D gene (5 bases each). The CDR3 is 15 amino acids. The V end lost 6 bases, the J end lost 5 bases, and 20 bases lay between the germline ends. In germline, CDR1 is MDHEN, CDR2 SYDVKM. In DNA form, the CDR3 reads TGTGCCAGCAGGATACCGACGGGGCACCCGAACGAGCAGTACTTC. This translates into CASRIPTGHPNEQYF. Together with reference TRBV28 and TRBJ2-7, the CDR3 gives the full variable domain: DVKVTQSSRYLVKRTGEKVFLECVQDMDHENMFWYRQDPGLGLRLIYFSYDVKMKEKGDIPEGYSVSREKKERFSLILESASTNQTSMYLCASRIPTGHPNEQYFGPGTRLTVT.

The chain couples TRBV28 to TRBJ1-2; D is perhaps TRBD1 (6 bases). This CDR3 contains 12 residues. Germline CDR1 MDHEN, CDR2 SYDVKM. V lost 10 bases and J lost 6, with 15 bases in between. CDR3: CATVRTAHGYTF. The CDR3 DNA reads TGTGCCACCGTACGGACAGCCCATGGCTACACCTTC.

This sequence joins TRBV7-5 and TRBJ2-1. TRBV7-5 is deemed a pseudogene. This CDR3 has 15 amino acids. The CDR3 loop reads CASSLQSSSYNEQFF. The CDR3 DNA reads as TGTGCCAGCAGCTTACAGAGTAGCTCCTACAATGAGCAGTTCTTC.

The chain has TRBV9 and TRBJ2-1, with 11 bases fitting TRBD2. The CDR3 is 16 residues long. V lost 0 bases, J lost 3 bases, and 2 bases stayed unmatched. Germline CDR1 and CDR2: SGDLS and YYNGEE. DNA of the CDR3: TGTGCCAGCAGCGTAGGACTAGCGGGGCTCTACAATGAGCAGTTCTTC. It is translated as CASSVGLAGLYNEQFF.

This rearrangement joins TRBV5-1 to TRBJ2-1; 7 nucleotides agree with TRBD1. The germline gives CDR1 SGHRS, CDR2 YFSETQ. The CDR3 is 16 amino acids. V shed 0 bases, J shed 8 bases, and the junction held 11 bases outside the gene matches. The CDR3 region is CASSLVARGTGDEQFF. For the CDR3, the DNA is TGCGCCAGCAGCTTGGTTGCCAGGGGGACCGGGGATGAGCAGTTCTTC.

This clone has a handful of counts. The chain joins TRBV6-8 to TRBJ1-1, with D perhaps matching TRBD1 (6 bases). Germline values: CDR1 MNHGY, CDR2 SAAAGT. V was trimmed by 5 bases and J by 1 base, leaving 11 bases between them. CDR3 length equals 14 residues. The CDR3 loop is CASSRTGPNTEAFF. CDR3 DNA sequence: TGTGCCAGCAGTCGTACAGGGCCGAACACTGAAGCTTTCTTT.

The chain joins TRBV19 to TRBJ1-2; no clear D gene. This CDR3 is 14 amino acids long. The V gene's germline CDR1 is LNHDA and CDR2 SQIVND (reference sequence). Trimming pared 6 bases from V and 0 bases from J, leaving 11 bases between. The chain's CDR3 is CASSAGPANYGYTF. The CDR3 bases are TGTGCCAGTAGCGCCGGACCAGCTAACTATGGCTACACCTTC.

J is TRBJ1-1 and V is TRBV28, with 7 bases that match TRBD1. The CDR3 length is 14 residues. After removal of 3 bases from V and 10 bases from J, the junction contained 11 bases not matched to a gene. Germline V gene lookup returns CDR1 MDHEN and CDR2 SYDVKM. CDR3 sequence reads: CASSFLDRRGLAFF. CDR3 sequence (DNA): TGTGCCAGCAGTTTTTTGGACAGGAGGGGTCTAGCTTTCTTT.

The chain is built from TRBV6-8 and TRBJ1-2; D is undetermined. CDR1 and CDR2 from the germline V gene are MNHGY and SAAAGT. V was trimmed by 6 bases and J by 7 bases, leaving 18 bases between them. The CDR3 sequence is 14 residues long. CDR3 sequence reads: CASSPDGGYRGYTF. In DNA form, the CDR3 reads TGTGCCAGCAGCCCGGACGGCGGCTATCGTGGCTACACCTTC.

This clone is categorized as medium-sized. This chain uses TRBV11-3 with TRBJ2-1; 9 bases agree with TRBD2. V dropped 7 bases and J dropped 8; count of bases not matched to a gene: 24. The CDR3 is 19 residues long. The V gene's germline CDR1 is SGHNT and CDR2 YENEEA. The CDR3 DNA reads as TGTGCCAGCAAATTGCCAACAAAGCCAACTAGCGGGTTTTCGGATGAGCAGTTCTTC. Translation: CASKLPTKPTSGFSDEQFF.

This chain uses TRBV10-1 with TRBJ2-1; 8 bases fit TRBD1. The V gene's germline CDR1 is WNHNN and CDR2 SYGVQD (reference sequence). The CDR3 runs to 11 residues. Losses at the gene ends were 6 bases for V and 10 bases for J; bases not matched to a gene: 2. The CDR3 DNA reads TGCGCCAGCAGCAGGGGGCGAGAGCAGTTCTTC. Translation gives CASSRGREQFF.

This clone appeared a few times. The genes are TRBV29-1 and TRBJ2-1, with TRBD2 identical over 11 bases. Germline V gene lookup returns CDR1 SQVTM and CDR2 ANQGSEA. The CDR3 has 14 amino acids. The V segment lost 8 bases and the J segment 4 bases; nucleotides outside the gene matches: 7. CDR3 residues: CSLARTSGYNEQFF. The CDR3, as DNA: TGCAGCCTAGCGCGGACTAGCGGGTACAATGAGCAGTTCTTC.

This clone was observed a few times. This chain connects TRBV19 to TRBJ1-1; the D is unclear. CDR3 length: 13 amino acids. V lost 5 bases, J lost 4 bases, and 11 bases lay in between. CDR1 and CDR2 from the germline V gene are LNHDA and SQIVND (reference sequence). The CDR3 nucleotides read TGTGCCAGTAGTCCCCATCGTGGCACTGAAGCTTTCTTT. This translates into CASSPHRGTEAFF.